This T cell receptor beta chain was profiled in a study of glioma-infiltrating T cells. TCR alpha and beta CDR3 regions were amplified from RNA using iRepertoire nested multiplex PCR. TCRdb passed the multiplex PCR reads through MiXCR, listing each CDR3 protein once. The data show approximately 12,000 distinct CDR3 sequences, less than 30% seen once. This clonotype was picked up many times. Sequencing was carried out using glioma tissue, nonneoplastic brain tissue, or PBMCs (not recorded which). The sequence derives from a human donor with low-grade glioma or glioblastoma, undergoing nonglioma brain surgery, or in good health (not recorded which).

The DNA for the CDR3 is TGTGCCACCCGTGGGAGGGGCGAGGTTTGGGCAGAAAAACTGTTTTTT. This codes for CATRGRGEVWAEKLFF. J is TRBJ1-4 and V is TRBV28, with a tentative D call TRBD1 (5 bases). The CDR3 is 16 amino acids. V lost 10 bases and J 8 bases, leaving 26 bases between the germline ends. The germline gives CDR1 MDHEN, CDR2 SYDVKM.